Sequencing of this TCR beta chain was carried out in a study of blood T cell repertoires in COVID-19. The wider study: Samples taken during acute and convalescent COVID-19 were collected in the United States, Italy and Spain. T cells, B-cell-depleted T cells, or PBMCs supplied cDNA or gDNA.

Authors' methods: For nucleated cells, counts were estimated from reference gene primer amplification. The assay was immunoSEQ multiplex PCR, and TCRdb's table has in-frame clones only and misses some. That table furnishes V, J and clone size, whereas the DNA furnished D and trimming. The top ten hold under 2% of the sample, which has 250,000 or so clones, roughly four fifths seen once. V gave up 3 bases and J gave up 4 bases, with 10 bases separating them. The CDR3 is 14 amino acids. The germline gives CDR1 LNHDA, CDR2 SQIVND (reference sequence). The specimen sequenced was peripheral blood. This chain links TRBV19 with TRBJ2-1; perhaps TRBD2 as D (5 bases). The receptor's source is a woman older than 75 with acute or convalescent COVID-19. The CDR3 protein is CASSILGEYNEQFF. Here the CDR3 DNA reads TGTGCCAGTAGTATTCTTGGGGAGTACAATGAGCAGTTCTTC.